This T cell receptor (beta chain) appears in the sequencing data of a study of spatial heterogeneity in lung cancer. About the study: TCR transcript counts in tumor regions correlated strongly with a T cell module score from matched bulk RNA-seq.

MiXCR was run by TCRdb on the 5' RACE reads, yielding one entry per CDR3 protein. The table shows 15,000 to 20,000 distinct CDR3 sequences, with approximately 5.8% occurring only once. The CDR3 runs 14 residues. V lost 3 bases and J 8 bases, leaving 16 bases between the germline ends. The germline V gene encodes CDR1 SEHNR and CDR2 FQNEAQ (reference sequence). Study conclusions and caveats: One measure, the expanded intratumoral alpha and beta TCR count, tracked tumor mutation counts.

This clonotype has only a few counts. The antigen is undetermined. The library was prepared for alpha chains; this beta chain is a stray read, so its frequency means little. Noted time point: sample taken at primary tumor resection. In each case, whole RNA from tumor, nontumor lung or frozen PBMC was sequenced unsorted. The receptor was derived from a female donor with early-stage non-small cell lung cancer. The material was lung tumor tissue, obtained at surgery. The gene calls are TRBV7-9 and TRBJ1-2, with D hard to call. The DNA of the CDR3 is TGTGCCAGCAGCTTGGAGGCGTTATTCGAGGGCTACACCTTC. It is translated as CASSLEALFEGYTF.